This T cell receptor beta chain originates from a study of shared T cell receptors in the human thymus. Losses at the gene ends were 2 bases for V and 5 bases for J; bases not matched to a gene: 7. Germline V gene lookup returns CDR1 SGHAT and CDR2 FQNNGV. The CDR3 loop spans 16 amino acids. Clones were sequenced by immunoSEQ multiplex PCR, and TCRdb holds only the in-frame ones, with some missing. The sample lists 500,000 to 850,000 clones, approximately 89% seen once, with approximately 0.0097% in the top ten. A further study also used this sample, focusing on human thymus T cells. In that study: Resections were taken during corrective heart surgery, and the thymus tissue came from these. Unrelated individuals reportedly shared highly overlapping thymic TCR repertoires.

The sequence was collected from a boy less than two years old with a congenital heart defect. Sequenced sample: thymocytes. This sequence joins TRBV11-2 and TRBJ2-1; TRBD2 aligns across 9 bases. CDR3 DNA sequence: TGTGCCAGCAGCTTACTAGCGGGACTAACTAACAATGAGCAGTTCTTC. Amino acids: CASSLLAGLTNNEQFF. The full variable domain, with the rest looked up from reference TRBV11-2 and TRBJ2-1, is EAGVAQSPRYKIIEKRQSVAFWCNPISGHATLYWYQQILGQGPKLLIQFQNNGVVDDSQLPKDRFSAERLKGVDSTLKIQPAKLEDSAVYLCASSLLAGLTNNEQFFGPGTRLTVL.